The entry below describes one T cell receptor beta chain. The count of this clone is one. Its target antigen remains unknown. No base qualities exist here, and no much larger clone lies one base off it. Other DNA sequences of this sample code for an identical CDR3. The source of the sample is a study of shared clonotypes between healthy human individuals (TCRdb year 2020). For the study in its entirety: A couple of women and a few men aged 18 to 49 years were included in the cohort. For each donor, three plates each were used for CD4 naive and CD4 memory, two plates were used for CD8 naive, and one plate was used for CD8 memory. Per donor, leukapheresis produced somewhere between about 0.8 and 9 billion PBMCs. Blood TCR repertoires of about 5 healthy adults were deeply sequenced to estimate repertoire size and the extent of clonotype sharing between individuals. Libraries were prepared and TCR repertoires were sequenced by different laboratories using diverse techniques, in order to increase sequencing depth and limit assay-specific biases.

Donors were healthy HIV-negative adults with no recently reported acute infections or vaccinations. Every donor was a Caucasian adult residing in Nashville, Tennessee, USA. CD4+ T cells were enriched through magnetic negative selection, after which naive cells were positively selected on CD45RA and the remaining negative fraction served as the memory subset. After blood collection by leukapheresis, PBMCs were isolated using Ficoll-Histopaque density gradient centrifugation and then cryopreserved in the vapor phase of liquid nitrogen. Purity and quantity of every magnetically sorted T cell population were checked by analytical flow cytometry. From each sorted fraction, genomic DNA was isolated and quantified by UV absorbance on a Nanodrop 2000c. TCR CDR3 regions were amplified from genomic DNA by multiplex PCR using the deep immunoSEQ assay. Genomic DNA extracted from each cell subset was distributed evenly over all wells of several immunoSEQ 96-well plates, and each plate served as one replicate. For sorted subsets, roughly 0.2 ug genomic DNA, equal to some 28,000 T cell genomes, was loaded into each replicate PCR. The purified libraries were quantified using a Qubit 3.0 fluorometer, sized with a Bioanalyzer 2100, and then quantified again using the KAPA Library Quantification kit. Every immunoSEQ 96-well plate was sequenced on a separate single-read 150-cycle Illumina NextSeq 550 flow cell. Regarding the original processing steps: Because the immunoSEQ output included only junctional sequences and no quality scores, the filtering could not be the same as the filtering used for full-length reads. To assign V/J genes and CDR3, sequences were annotated using PyIR, a Python wrapper for IgBLAST v1.9, with IMGT germline references. Reads were filtered out if the reads had weak V/J assignments (E-value above 1e-6), no CDR3, stop codons, out-of-frame junctions, or ambiguous translated residues. V3J clonotypes were defined as sequences sharing the same inferred V gene, J gene, and CDR3 amino acid sequence. The percentage overlap between two repertoires was calculated by dividing the number of shared unique clonotypes by the size of the smaller repertoire. Three approaches were used to assess repertoire richness: RTK rarefaction, the Chao1 estimator, and Recon v2.1 estimates of unobserved clonotypes. Generation probabilities for all TCRbeta clonotypes obtained by the gDNA method from a handful of donors were computed using OLGA. Sourced from immuneACCESS, this table was stored by TCRdb with only in-frame sequences that have V and J called. A share of the clones is absent; for the studies checked, an unresolved V gene accounts for under half, and the remainder has no known explanation. The DNA gave D and trimming, while V, J and clone size come from that table. In this sample the table shows over 850,000 clones, about 84% of which occur a single time. 0.55% to 0.7% of the sample rests with the top ten.

On the study overall, not on this receptor specifically: Around 5% of naive CD4, around 3.5% of naive CD8, roughly 2.4% of memory CD4, and 0.4% of memory CD8 clonotypes were shared across several donors. The small number of donors limited the genetic and exposure-history diversity represented. Rarefaction of sorted-subset datasets indicated incomplete sequencing despite the large sequencing depth. Larger estimated clonotype richness was generally found for naive subsets than for memory subsets. Based on pairwise subsampling, the degree of clonotype sharing among donors was expected to be affected by sequencing depth. Compared with non-shared clonotypes, clonotypes shared by all four sorted-subset donors had higher generation probabilities. Sampling was limited to blood, and TCR repertoires in tissue likely differ from TCR repertoires in blood.

Including the terminal cysteine and phenylalanine, the CDR3 comprises 15 residues. The read is trimmed to its CDR3 DNA, 45 bases read in frame from base 1. Here V drops 6 bases and J drops 2 bases, and the junction holds 6 bases not matched to any gene. CDR1 and CDR2 are drawn from the germline V gene: ENHRY, SYGVKD. The chain was built from TRBV10-3 and TRBJ2-5, with 10 bases aligning to TRBD1. The receptor was isolated from a man aged 18-30 years in good health. Some clones in this sample may be carry-over from other donors' samples. The sequencing sample was made of memory CD4+ T cells from PBMCs. The intended sense of this specimen's cell subset or site label: CD45RA-negative fraction. The CDR3 protein sequence reads: CAISSGTGVQETQYF. The DNA sequence follows: TGTGCCATCAGCTCCGGGACAGGGGTACAAGAGACCCAGTACTTC.